This entry describes one T cell receptor (beta chain). The data derive from a study of control samples from healthy donors and cancer patients. TCRdb's copy holds only in-frame clones and misses some; the assay was immunoSEQ multiplex PCR. The table has 150,000 to 200,000 clones, around 88% seen once. The receptor's source is a woman in her 30s in good health. Sequencing used blood.

The CDR3 DNA is TGCGCCAGCAGCTCACCCTCCGGGACTACTAAATACGAGCAGTACTTC. Protein: CASSSPSGTTKYEQYF. V and J are TRBV5-1 and TRBJ2-7; 7 bases are a match to TRBD2. Germline CDR1 SGHRS, CDR2 YFSETQ. This CDR3 is built from 16 residues. With V trimmed by 3 bases and J by 4 bases, 13 bases remained unmatched.